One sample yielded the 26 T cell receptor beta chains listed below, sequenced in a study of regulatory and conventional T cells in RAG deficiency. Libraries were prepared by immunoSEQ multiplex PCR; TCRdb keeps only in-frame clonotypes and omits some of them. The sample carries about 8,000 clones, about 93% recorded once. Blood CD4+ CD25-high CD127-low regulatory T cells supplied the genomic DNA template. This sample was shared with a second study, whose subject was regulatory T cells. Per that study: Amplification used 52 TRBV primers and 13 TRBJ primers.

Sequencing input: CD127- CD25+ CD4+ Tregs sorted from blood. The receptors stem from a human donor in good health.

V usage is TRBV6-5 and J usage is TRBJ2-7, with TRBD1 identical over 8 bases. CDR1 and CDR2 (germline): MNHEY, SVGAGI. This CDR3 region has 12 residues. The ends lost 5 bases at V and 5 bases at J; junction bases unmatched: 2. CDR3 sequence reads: CASSDRGNEQYF. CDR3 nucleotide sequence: TGTGCCAGCAGTGACAGGGGAAACGAGCAGTACTTC.

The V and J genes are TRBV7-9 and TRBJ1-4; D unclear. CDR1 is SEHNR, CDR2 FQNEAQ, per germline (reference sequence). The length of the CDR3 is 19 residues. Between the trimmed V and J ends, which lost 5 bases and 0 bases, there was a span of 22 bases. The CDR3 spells CASSSLRGYTIATNEKLFF. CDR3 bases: TGTGCCAGCAGCAGCCTCCGGGGATACACCATTGCAACTAATGAAAAACTGTTTTTT.

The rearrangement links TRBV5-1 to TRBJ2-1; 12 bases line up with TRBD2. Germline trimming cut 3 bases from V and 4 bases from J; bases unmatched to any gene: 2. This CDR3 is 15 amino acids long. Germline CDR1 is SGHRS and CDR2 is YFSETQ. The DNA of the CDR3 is TGCGCCAGCAGCTCAACTAGCGGGGGGTACAATGAGCAGTTCTTC. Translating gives CASSSTSGGYNEQFF.

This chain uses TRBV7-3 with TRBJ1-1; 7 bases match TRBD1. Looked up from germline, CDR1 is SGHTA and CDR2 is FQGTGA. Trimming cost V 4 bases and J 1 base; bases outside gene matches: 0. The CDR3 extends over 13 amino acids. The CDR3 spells CASSWTGNTEAFF. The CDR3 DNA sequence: TGTGCCAGCAGCTGGACAGGGAACACTGAAGCTTTCTTT.

The CDR3 is CASSQEGGSAETQYF. DNA for the CDR3: TGTGCCAGCAGCCAAGAAGGCGGGAGTGCAGAGACCCAGTACTTC. The gene calls are TRBV7-3 and TRBJ2-5, with TRBD2 matching 7 bases. CDR3 length: 15 amino acids. The germline gives CDR1 SGHTA, CDR2 FQGTGA. V shed 5 bases, J shed 4 bases, and the junction held 10 bases outside the gene matches.

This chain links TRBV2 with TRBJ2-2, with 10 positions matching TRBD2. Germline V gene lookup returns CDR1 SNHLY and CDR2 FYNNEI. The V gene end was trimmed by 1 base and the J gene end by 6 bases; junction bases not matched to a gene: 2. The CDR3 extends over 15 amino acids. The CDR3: CASSEGLAGAGELFF. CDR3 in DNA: TGTGCCAGCAGTGAAGGGCTAGCGGGAGCCGGGGAGCTGTTTTTT.

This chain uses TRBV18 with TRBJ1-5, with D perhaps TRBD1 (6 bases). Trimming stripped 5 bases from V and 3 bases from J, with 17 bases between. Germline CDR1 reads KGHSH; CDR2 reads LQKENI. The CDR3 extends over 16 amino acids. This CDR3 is CASSTGMGVNNQPQHF. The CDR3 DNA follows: TGTGCCAGCTCAACAGGGATGGGTGTAAACAATCAGCCCCAGCATTTT.

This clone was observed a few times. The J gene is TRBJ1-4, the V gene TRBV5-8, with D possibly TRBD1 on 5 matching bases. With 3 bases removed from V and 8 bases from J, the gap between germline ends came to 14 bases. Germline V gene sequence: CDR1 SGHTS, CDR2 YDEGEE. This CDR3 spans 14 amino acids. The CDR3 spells CASSSRGLTEKLFF. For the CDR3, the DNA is TGTGCCAGCAGCTCACGGGGGTTGACGGAAAAACTGTTTTTT.

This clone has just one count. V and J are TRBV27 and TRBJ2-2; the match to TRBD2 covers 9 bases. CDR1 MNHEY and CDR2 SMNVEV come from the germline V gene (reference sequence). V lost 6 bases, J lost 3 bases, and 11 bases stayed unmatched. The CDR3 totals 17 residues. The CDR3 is CASRPTMTSGYTGELFF. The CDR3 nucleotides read TGTGCCAGCAGACCAACTATGACTAGCGGCTACACCGGGGAGCTGTTTTTT.

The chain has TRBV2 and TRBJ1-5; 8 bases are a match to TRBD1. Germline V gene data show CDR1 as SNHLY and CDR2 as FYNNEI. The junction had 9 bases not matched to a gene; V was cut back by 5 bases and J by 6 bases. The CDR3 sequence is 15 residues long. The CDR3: CASSFAPTGVQPQHF. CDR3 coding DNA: TGTGCCAGCAGTTTCGCCCCGACAGGGGTTCAGCCCCAGCATTTT. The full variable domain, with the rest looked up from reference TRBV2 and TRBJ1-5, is EPEVTQTPSHQVTQMGQEVILRCVPISNHLYFYWYRQILGQKVEFLVSFYNNEISEKSEIFDDQFSVERPDGSNFTLKIRSTKLEDSAMYFCASSFAPTGVQPQHFGDGTRLSIL.

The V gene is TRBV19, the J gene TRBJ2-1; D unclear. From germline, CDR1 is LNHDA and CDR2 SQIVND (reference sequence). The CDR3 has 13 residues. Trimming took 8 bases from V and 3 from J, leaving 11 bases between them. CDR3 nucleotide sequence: TGTGCCAGTCAATCTACAGTCTACAATGAGCAGTTCTTC. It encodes CASQSTVYNEQFF.

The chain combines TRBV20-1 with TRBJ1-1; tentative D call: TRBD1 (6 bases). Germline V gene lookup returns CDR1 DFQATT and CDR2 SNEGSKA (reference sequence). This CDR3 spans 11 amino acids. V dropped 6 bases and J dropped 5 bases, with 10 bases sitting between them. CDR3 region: CSAITGTEAFF. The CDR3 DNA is TGCAGTGCCATTACAGGGACTGAAGCTTTCTTT.

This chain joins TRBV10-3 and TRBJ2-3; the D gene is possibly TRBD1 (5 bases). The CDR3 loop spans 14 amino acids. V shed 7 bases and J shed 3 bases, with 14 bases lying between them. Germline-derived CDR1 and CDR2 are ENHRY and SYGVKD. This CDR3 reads CAIMGPTSTDTQYF. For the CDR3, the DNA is TGTGCCATCATGGGGCCGACATCTACAGATACGCAGTATTTT.

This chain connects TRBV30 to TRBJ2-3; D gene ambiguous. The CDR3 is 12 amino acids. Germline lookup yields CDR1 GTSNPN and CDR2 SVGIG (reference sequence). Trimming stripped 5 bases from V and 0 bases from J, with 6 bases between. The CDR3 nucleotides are TGTGCCTGGGTCCCTAGCACAGATACGCAGTATTTT. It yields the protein CAWVPSTDTQYF.

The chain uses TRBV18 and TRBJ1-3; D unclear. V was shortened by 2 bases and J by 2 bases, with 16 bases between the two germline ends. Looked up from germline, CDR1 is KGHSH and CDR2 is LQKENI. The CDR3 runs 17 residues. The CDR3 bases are TGTGCCAGCTCACCAAAGGTCAGATCGAGGGCTGGAAACACCATATATTTT. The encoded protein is CASSPKVRSRAGNTIYF. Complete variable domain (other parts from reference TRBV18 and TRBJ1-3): NAGVMQNPRHLVRRRGQEARLRCSPMKGHSHVYWYRQLPEEGLKFMVYLQKENIIDESGMPKERFSAEFPKEGPSILRIQQVVRGDSAAYFCASSPKVRSRAGNTIYFGEGSWLTVV.

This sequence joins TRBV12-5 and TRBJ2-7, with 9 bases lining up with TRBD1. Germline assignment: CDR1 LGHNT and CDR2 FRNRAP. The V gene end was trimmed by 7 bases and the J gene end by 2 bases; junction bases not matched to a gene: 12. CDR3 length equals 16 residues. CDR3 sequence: CASAPREQGAPYEQYF. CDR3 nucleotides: TGTGCTAGTGCCCCTCGAGAACAGGGGGCGCCCTACGAGCAGTACTTC.

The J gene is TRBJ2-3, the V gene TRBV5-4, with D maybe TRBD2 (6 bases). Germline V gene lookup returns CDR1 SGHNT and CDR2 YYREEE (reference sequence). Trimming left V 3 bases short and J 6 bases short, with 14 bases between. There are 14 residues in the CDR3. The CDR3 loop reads CASSYGRFGDTQYF. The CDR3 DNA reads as TGTGCCAGCAGCTATGGGAGGTTCGGGGATACGCAGTATTTT.

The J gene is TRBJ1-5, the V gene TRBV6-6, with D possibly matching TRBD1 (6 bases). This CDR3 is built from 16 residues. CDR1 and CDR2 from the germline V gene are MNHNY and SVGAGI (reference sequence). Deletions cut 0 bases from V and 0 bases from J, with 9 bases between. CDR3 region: CASSYSGTNSNQPQHF. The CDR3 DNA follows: TGTGCCAGCAGTTACTCGGGGACAAATAGCAATCAGCCCCAGCATTTT.

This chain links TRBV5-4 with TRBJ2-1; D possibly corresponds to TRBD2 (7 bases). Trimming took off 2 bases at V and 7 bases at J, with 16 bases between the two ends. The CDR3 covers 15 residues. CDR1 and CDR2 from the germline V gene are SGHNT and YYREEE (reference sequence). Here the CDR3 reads CASSLTGRGVNEQFF. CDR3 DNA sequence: TGTGCCAGCAGCTTAACGGGGAGGGGGGTAAATGAGCAGTTCTTC. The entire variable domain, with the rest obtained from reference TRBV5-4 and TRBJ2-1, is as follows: ETGVTQSPTHLIKTRGQQVTLRCSSQSGHNTVSWYQQALGQGPQFIFQYYREEENGRGNFPPRFSGLQFPNYSSELNVNALELDDSALYLCASSLTGRGVNEQFFGPGTRLTVL.

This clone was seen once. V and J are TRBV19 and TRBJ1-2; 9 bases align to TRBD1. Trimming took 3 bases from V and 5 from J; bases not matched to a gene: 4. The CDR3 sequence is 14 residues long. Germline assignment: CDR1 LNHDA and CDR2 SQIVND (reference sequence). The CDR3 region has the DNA TGTGCCAGTAGTATCGGTGGGACAGGGTATGGCTACACCTTC. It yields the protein CASSIGGTGYGYTF. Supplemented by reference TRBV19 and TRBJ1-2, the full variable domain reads DGGITQSPKYLFRKEGQNVTLSCEQNLNHDAMYWYRQDPGQGLRLIYYSQIVNDFQKGDIAEGYSVSREKKESFPLTVTSAQKNPTAFYLCASSIGGTGYGYTFGSGTRLTVV.

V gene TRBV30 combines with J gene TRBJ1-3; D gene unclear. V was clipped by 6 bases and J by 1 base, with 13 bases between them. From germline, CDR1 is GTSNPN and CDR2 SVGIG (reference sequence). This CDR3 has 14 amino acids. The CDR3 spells CACEGVGSGNTIYF. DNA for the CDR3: TGTGCCTGTGAGGGTGTAGGTTCTGGAAACACCATATATTTT.

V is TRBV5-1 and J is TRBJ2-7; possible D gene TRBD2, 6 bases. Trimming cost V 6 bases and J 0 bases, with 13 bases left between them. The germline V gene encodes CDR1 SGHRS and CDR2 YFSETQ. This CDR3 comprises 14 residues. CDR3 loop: CASKVGGSSYEQYF. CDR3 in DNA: TGCGCCAGCAAGGTGGGGGGAAGCTCCTACGAGCAGTACTTC.

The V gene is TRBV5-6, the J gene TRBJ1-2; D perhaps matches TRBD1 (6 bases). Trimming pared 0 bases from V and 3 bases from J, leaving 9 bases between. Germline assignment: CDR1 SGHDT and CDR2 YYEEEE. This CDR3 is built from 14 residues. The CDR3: CASSLGAGDYGYTF. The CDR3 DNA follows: TGTGCCAGCAGCTTGGGTGCAGGGGACTATGGCTACACCTTC.

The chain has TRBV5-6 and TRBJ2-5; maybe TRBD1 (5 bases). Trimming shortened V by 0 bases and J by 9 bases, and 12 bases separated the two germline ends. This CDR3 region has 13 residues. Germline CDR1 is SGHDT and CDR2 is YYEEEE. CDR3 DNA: TGTGCCAGCAGCTTGGCAGGGCTGGGTGCCCAGTACTTC. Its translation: CASSLAGLGAQYF.

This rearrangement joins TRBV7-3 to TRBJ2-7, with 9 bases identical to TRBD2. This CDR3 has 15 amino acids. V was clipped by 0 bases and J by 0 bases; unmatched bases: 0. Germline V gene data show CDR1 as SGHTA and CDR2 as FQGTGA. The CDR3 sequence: CASSLTSGSSYEQYF. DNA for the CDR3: TGTGCCAGCAGCTTAACTAGCGGGAGCTCCTACGAGCAGTACTTC.

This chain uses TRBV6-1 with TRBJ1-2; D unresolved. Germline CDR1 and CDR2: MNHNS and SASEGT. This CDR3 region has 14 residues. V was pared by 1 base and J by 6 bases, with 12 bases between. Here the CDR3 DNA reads TGTGCCAGCAGTGAAGTGGAGAGCGGGAATGGCTACACCTTC. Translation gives CASSEVESGNGYTF.